The present T cell receptor (beta chain) was sequenced within a study of cytomegalovirus exposure and HLA in healthy donors. Germline CDR1 reads LGHNA; CDR2 reads YNFKEQ. The CDR3 covers 17 residues. Regarding this clone: Its antigen remains unidentified.

PCR involved 60 Vbeta and 13 Jbeta primers. The assay was immunoSEQ multiplex PCR, and TCRdb's table has in-frame clones only and misses some. The table lists some 150,000 clones, roughly 83% of them singletons. Points from the study as a whole: There were some V segments, including TRBV6-2 and TRBV6-3, excluded as indistinguishable. Reported results showed that the classifier diagnosed cytomegalovirus status with high specificity and sensitivity. For TCR beta chains, V- and J-gene trimming was later linked to a missense DCLRE1C variant.

The receptor was derived from a woman aged 18-29 years in good health and CMV-seronegative. Sequencing input: PBMCs. The rearrangement uses TRBV4-2 and TRBJ2-5; TRBD2 might be the D (6 bases). The J call may be mistaken, given a closer DNA end match to TRBJ2-7. Here the CDR3 reads CASSRLTGTADSYEQYF. CDR3 coding DNA: TGTGCCAGCAGCCGGCTGACCGGGACTGCCGACTCCTACGAGCAGTACTTC.